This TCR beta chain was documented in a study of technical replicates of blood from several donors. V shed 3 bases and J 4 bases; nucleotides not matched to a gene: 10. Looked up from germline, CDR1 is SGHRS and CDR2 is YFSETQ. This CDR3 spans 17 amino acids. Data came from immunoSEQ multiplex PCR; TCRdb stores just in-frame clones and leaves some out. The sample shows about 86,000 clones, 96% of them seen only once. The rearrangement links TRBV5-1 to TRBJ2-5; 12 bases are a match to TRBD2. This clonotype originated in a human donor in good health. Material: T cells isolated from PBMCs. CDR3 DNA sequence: TGCGCCAGCAGCTCACTCCCGGCGGGACTAGCGGGAGAGACCCAGTACTTC. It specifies CASSSLPAGLAGETQYF.